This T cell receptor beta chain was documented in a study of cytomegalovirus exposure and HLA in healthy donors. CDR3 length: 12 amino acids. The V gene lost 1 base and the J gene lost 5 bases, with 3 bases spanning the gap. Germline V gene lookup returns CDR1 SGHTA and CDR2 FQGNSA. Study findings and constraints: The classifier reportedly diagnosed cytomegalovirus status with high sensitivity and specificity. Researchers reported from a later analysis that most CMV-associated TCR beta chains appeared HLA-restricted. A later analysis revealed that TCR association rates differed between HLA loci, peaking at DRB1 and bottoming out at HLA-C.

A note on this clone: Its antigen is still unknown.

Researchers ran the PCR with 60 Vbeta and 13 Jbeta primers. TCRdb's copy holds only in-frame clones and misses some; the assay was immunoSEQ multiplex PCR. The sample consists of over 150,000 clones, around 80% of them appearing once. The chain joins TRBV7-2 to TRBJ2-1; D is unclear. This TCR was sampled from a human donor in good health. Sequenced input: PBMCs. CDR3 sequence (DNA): TGTGCCAGCAGCTTAGGGCACAATGAGCAGTTCTTC. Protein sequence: CASSLGHNEQFF.